These T cell receptor beta chains were read from a single sample in a study of tumor-infiltrating lymphocytes in oesophageal squamous cell carcinoma. TCRdb processed the PCR reads anew with MiXCR; each CDR3 protein has one entry. This sample yields approximately 11,000 distinct CDR3 sequences, of which roughly three fifths are seen a single time; around 26% belongs to the top ten. Source material: esophageal tumor tissue. These receptors came from a male donor with esophageal squamous cell carcinoma. CDR3s include the opening cysteine and the closing phenylalanine or tryptophan. D genes are given only for firm matches. Clone size is shown for a subset of rows, as once, few, many or a class of expanded clone.

CDR3nt | CDR3aa | j_gene | abundance | d_gene | len | v_gene
TGTGCCAGCAGCTTTGTGAACACTGAAGCTTTCTTT | CASSFVNTEAFF | TRBJ1-1 | few | NA | 12 | TRBV11-2
TGTGCCAGCAGCTTATACAACTACGAGCAGTACTTC | CASSLYNYEQYF | TRBJ2-7 | NA | NA | 12 | TRBV7-9
TGTGCCAGCAGCTCTGGACAGGGCGGAGAGACCCAGTACTTC | CASSSGQGGETQYF | TRBJ2-5 | few | TRBD1 | 14 | TRBV7-6
TGCAGTGCTAGAGTGGCCAGGGGAAACACAGATACGCAGTATTTT | CSARVARGNTDTQYF | TRBJ2-3 | NA | NA | 15 | TRBV20-1
TGTGCCAGCAGCTTAGGGCGGGGAAGAAGGACAGATACGCAGTATTTT | CASSLGRGRRTDTQYF | TRBJ2-3 | few | NA | 16 | TRBV7-9
TGTGCCAGCAGCTTAGGGGGCGGGGGCTACACCTTC | CASSLGGGGYTF | TRBJ1-2 | NA | NA | 12 | TRBV7-2
TGTGCCAGCAGTACAGGGATCTACAATGAGCAGTTCTTC | CASSTGIYNEQFF | TRBJ2-1 | NA | NA | 13 | TRBV12-3/TRBV12-4
TGTGCCAGCAGCTTAGCGTATGCTACGAGGTCCCAGTACTTC | CASSLAYATRSQYF | TRBJ2-5 | few | NA | 14 | TRBV7-2
TGTGCCAGCAGTTATGTGTGGCCCGGGGCCAACGTCCTGACTTTC | CASSYVWPGANVLTF | TRBJ2-6 | NA | NA | 15 | TRBV6-8